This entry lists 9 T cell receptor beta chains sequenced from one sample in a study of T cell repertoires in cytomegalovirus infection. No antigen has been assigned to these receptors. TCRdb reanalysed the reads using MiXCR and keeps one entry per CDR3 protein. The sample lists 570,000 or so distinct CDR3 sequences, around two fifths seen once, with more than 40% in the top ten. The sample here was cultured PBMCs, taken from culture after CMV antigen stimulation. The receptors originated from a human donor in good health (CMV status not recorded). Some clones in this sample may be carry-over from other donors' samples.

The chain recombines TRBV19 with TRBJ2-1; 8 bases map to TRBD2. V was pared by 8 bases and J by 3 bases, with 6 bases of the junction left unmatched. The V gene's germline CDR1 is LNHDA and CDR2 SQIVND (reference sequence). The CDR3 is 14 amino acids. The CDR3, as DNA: TGTGCCAGTGCTACTAGCGGCAACTACAATGAGCAGTTCTTC. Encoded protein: CASATSGNYNEQFF.

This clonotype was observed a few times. CDR3 DNA sequence: TGTGCCAGCACCCAAACCGGGACGGGCTATGGCTACACCTTC. Its protein product is CASTQTGTGYGYTF. The V and J genes are TRBV6-1 and TRBJ1-2; the D gene is possibly TRBD1 (5 bases). The V gene's germline CDR1 is MNHNS and CDR2 SASEGT. Trimming left V 7 bases short and J 4 bases short, with 16 bases between. The CDR3 runs 14 residues.

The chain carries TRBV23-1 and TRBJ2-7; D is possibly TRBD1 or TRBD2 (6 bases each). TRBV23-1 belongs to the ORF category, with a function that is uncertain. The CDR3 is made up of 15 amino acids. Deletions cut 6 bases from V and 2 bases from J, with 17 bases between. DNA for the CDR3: TGCGCCAGCAGCCCACCAGGGGAGGCCACCTACGAGCAGTACTTC. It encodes CASSPPGEATYEQYF.

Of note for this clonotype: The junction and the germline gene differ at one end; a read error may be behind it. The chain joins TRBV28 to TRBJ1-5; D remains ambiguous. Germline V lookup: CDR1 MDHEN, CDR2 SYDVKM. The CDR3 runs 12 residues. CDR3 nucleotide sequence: TGTGCCAGCATGCGTAGCTATCAGCCCCAGCATTTT. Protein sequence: CASMRSYQPQHF.

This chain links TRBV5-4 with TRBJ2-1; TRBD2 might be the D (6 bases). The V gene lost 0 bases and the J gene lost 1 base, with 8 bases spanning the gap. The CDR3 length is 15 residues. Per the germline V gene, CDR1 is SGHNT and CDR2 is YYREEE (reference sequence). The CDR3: CASSLELASYNEQFF. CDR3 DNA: TGTGCCAGCAGCTTGGAACTAGCTTCCTACAATGAGCAGTTCTTC.

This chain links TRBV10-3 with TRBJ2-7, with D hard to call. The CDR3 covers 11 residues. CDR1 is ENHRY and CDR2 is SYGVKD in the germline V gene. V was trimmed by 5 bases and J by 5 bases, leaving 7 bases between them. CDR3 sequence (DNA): TGTGCCATCAGTTTTGACGACGAGCAGTACTTC. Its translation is CAISFDDEQYF.

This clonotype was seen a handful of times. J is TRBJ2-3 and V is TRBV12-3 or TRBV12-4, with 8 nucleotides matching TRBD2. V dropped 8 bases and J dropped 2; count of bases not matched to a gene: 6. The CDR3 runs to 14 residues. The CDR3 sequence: CASRRAGDTDTQYF. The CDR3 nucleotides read TGTGCCAGCCGCCGAGCGGGGGACACAGATACGCAGTATTTT.

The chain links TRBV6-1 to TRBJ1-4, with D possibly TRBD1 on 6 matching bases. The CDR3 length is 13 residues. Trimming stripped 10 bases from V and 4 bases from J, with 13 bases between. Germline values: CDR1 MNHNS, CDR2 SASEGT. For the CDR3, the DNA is TGTGCCACCCAGGGACAATATAATGAAAAACTGTTTTTT. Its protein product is CATQGQYNEKLFF.

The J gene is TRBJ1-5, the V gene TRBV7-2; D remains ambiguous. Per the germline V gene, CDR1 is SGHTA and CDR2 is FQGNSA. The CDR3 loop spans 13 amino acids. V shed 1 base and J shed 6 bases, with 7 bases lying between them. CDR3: CASSLEMGQPQHF. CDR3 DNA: TGTGCCAGCAGCTTAGAAATGGGTCAGCCCCAGCATTTT.